This T cell receptor beta chain is drawn from a study of blood T cell repertoires in COVID-19. Germline loops: CDR1 MDHEN, CDR2 SYDVKM. Trimming cost V 6 bases and J 4 bases; bases outside gene matches: 9. The CDR3 runs 15 residues. Assay: immunoSEQ multiplex PCR; the TCRdb copy retains only in-frame clones and omits some. The table shows 200,000 to 250,000 clones, with around 80% occurring only once. The sample comprised peripheral blood. This TCR was recovered from a man aged 25-40 years with active or convalescent COVID-19. V is TRBV28 and J is TRBJ2-1; TRBD2 matches at 7 bases. CDR3 in amino acids: CASSPSGADYNEQFF. The CDR3 bases are TGTGCCAGCAGCCCTAGCGGAGCCGATTACAATGAGCAGTTCTTC.